The rows below give T cell receptor beta chains drawn from one sample of a study of blood T cell repertoires in COVID-19. Some clones are missing from TCRdb's copy, which holds only in-frame ones; the method was immunoSEQ multiplex PCR. The repertoire holds more than 250,000 clones, with about 85% as singletons. The material sequenced was peripheral blood. These receptors were obtained from a man aged 18-30 years with active or convalescent COVID-19. Both conserved end residues are part of each CDR3. A D gene is named only where the DNA matches it firmly. Expanded clones get a size class; other rows say once, few or many, or leave the size out.

CAWGPSGDTQYF	TGTGCCTGGGGTCCCTCGGGGGATACGCAGTATTTT	TRBV30	TRBJ2-3	-	-
CASSQEGAGGNTIYF	TGTGCCAGCAGCCAAGAAGGGGCAGGTGGAAACACCATATATTTT	TRBV3-1/TRBV3-2	TRBJ1-3	-	-
CASSASPTGTAQETQYF	TGTGCCAGCAGCGCCTCCCCAACCGGGACAGCCCAAGAGACCCAGTACTTC	TRBV9	TRBJ2-5	TRBD1	-
CATQPGTNTGELFF	TGTGCCACTCAACCGGGAACGAACACCGGGGAGCTGTTTTTT	TRBV10-3	TRBJ2-2	-	-
CASRDALGAGWGETQYF	TGTGCCAGCAGGGATGCCCTGGGGGCAGGGTGGGGAGAGACCCAGTACTTC	TRBV5-4	TRBJ2-5	-	few
CASKRGGMGTQYF	TGTGCCAGCAAAAGAGGCGGGATGGGGACCCAGTACTTC	TRBV6-5	TRBJ2-5	-	-
CASQGAVGKLFF	TGTGCCAGCCAGGGGGCGGTAGGAAAACTGTTTTTT	TRBV3-1/TRBV3-2	TRBJ1-4	TRBD1	-
CASSQAGGLTDTQYF	TGTGCCAGCAGCCAAGCGGGAGGGCTAACAGATACGCAGTATTTT	TRBV14	TRBJ2-3	TRBD2	-
CASSPRTSGAFTDTQYF	TGTGCCAGCAGCCCCCGGACTAGCGGGGCTTTCACAGATACGCAGTATTTT	TRBV14	TRBJ2-3	TRBD2	-
CASSKGGGASPLHF	TGTGCCAGCAGCAAAGGGGGAGGGGCTTCACCCCTCCACTTT	TRBV9	TRBJ1-6	-	-
CASSRDNNEQFF	TGTGCCAGCAGCCGAGATAACAATGAGCAGTTCTTC	TRBV2	TRBJ2-1	-	-
CASSPELDSNYGYTF	TGTGCCAGCTCACCAGAGTTGGACTCAAACTATGGCTACACCTTC	TRBV18	TRBJ1-2	-	-
CASSSDRGEQYF	TGTGCCAGCAGCTCGGACAGAGGCGAGCAGTACTTC	TRBV5-4	TRBJ2-7	-	-
CAISESKLGQAETQYF	TGTGCCATCAGTGAGTCTAAATTGGGACAGGCGGAGACCCAGTACTTC	TRBV10-3	TRBJ2-5	TRBD1	many
CASSLASTSGSNEQFF	TGTGCCAGCAGCTTAGCTAGTACTAGCGGGAGTAATGAGCAGTTCTTC	TRBV7-2	TRBJ2-1	TRBD2	-
CATSRDGAGTDTQYF	TGTGCCACCAGCAGAGATGGCGCGGGGACAGATACGCAGTATTTT	TRBV15	TRBJ2-3	-	-
CASSSLWRSSTDTQYF	TGCGCCAGCAGCAGCCTCTGGCGGTCTAGCACAGATACGCAGTATTTT	TRBV4-1	TRBJ2-3	-	-
CASSSLPGTNTGELFF	TGTGCCAGCAGTTCCCTGCCGGGGACGAACACCGGGGAGCTGTTTTTT	TRBV6-2/TRBV6-3	TRBJ2-2	-	-
CASSLEDRGRDEQFF	TGTGCCAGCAGCTTAGAAGACAGGGGGCGAGATGAGCAGTTCTTC	TRBV7-2	TRBJ2-1	TRBD1	-
CAADRVPYNEQFF	TGCGCCGCGGACAGGGTCCCCTACAATGAGCAGTTCTTC	TRBV10-1	TRBJ2-1	TRBD1	-
CATSRDLGQGSLQYF	TGTGCCACCAGCAGAGATTTGGGACAGGGGTCTCTTCAGTACTTC	TRBV15	TRBJ2-7	TRBD1	-
CASSLSGVMEQFF	TGTGCCAGCAGCTTATCAGGGGTAATGGAGCAGTTCTTC	TRBV7-2	TRBJ2-1	-	-
CASSLKAGGDLGSPLHF	TGCGCCAGCAGCTTGAAGGCAGGGGGCGATTTAGGATCACCCCTCCACTTT	TRBV5-1	TRBJ1-6	TRBD1	-
CASSSSSGSFYEQYF	TGTGCCAGCAGTTCGTCCTCGGGATCGTTCTACGAGCAGTACTTC	TRBV6-5	TRBJ2-7	-	-
CASSQLAGTSYNEQFF	TGCGCCAGCAGCCAACTAGCGGGAACCTCCTACAATGAGCAGTTCTTC	TRBV4-3	TRBJ2-1	TRBD2	-